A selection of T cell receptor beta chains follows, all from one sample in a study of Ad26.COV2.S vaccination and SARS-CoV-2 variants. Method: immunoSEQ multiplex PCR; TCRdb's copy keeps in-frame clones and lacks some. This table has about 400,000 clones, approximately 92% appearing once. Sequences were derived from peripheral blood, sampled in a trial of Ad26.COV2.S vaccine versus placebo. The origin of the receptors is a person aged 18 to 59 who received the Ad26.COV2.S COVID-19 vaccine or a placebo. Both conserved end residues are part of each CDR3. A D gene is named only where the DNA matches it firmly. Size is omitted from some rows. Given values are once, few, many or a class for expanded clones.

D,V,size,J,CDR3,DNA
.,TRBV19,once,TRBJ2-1,CASSIAPSVNEQFF,TGTGCCAGTAGTATAGCCCCTTCCGTAAATGAGCAGTTCTTC
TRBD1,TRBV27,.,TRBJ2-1,CASRFLLRDRGHDEQFF,TGTGCCAGCAGATTCCTTTTGCGGGACAGGGGGCATGATGAGCAGTTCTTC
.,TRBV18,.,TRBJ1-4,CASSATGLNEKLFF,TGTGCCAGCTCAGCTACAGGGTTAAATGAAAAACTGTTTTTT
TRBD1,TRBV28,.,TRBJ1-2,CASRWTGKYGYTF,TGTGCCAGCAGATGGACAGGGAAGTATGGCTACACCTTC
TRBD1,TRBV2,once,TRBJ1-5,CASSPDRGFNQPQHF,TGTGCCAGCAGCCCTGACAGGGGGTTTAATCAGCCCCAGCATTTT
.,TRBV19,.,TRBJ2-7,CASSPGTGTYEQYF,TGTGCCAGTAGTCCCGGTACAGGGACGTACGAGCAGTACTTC
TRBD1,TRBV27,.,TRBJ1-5,CASSSTGGDSNQPQHF,TGTGCCAGCAGTTCAACAGGGGGCGATAGCAATCAGCCCCAGCATTTT
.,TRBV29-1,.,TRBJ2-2,CSAPTGSGELFF,TGCAGCGCCCCCACAGGGTCCGGGGAGCTGTTTTTT
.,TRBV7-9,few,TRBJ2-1,CASSLHPNEQFF,TGTGCCAGCAGCTTACACCCCAATGAGCAGTTCTTC
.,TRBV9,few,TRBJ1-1,CASSAHTGKTEAFF,TGTGCCAGCAGCGCCCACACAGGGAAAACTGAAGCTTTCTTT